The T cell receptor (beta chain) described here comes from a study of sequential checkpoint blockade in melanoma. Whole-study context: Randomization was 1:1 between first-line nivolumab→ipilimumab and ipilimumab→nivolumab. Each arm's sequence ended with maintenance nivolumab.

The CDR3 sequence is 19 residues long. V lost 6 bases to trimming and J lost 0 bases; unmatched junction nucleotides: 16. Germline V gene data show CDR1 as MDHEN and CDR2 as SYDVKM. Treatment specified: randomized to nivolumab then ipilimumab (arm A) or the reverse (arm B). None of the patients previously received DNA-damaging chemotherapy. From thawed PBMCs, live CD3+CD8+ cells negative for CD19 and CD56 were sorted. Assay used: immunoSEQ multiplex PCR; TCRdb lists only in-frame clones, some missing. The sample records 30,000 to 40,000 clones, approximately 84% being singletons. This chain connects TRBV28 to TRBJ1-5; TRBD1 aligns across 8 bases. Material: CD8+ T cells sorted from blood (inferred from file names), obtained from a patient given nivolumab and ipilimumab in sequence. The source of this sequence is a human donor with melanoma. The CDR3 spells CASRPERGTGVYSNQPQHF. The CDR3 DNA sequence: TGTGCCAGCAGACCCGAACGTGGGACAGGAGTGTATAGCAATCAGCCCCAGCATTTT.